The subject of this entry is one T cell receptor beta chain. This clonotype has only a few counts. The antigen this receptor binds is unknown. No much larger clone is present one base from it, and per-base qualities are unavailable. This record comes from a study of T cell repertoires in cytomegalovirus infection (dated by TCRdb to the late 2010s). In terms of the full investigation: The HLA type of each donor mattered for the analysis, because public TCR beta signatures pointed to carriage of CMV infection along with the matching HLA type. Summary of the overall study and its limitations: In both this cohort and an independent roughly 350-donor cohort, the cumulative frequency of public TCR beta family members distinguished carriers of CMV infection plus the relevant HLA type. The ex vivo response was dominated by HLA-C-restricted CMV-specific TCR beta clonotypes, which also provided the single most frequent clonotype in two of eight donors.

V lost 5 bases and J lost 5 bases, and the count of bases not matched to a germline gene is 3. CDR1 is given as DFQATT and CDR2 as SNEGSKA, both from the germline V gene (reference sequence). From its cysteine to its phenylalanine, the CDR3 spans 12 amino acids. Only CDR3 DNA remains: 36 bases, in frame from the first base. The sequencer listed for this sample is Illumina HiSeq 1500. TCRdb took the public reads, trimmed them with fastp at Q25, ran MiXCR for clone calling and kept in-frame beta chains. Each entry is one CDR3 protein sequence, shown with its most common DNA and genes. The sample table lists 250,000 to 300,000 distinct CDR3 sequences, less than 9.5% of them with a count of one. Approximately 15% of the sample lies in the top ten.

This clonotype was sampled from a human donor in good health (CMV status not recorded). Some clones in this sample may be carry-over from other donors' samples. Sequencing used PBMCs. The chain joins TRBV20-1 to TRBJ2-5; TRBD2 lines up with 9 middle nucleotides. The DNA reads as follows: TGCAGTGCTGGTAGCGGGGGTGAGACCCAGTACTTC. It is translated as CSAGSGGETQYF.